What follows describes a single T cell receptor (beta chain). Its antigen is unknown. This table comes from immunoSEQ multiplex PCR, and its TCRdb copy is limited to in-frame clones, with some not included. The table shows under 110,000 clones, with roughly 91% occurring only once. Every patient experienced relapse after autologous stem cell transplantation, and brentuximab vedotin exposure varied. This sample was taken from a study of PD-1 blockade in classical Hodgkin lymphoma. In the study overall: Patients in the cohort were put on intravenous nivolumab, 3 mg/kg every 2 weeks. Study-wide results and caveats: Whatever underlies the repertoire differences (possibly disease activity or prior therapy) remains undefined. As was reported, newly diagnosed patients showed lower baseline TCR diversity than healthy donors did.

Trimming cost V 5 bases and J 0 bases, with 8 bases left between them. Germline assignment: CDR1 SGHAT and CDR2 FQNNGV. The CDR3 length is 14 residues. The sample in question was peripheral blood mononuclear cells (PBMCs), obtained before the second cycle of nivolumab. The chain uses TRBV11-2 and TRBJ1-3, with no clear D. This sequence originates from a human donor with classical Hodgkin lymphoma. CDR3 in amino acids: CASSARTSGNTIYF. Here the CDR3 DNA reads TGTGCCAGCAGCGCTCGAACCTCTGGAAACACCATATATTTT.